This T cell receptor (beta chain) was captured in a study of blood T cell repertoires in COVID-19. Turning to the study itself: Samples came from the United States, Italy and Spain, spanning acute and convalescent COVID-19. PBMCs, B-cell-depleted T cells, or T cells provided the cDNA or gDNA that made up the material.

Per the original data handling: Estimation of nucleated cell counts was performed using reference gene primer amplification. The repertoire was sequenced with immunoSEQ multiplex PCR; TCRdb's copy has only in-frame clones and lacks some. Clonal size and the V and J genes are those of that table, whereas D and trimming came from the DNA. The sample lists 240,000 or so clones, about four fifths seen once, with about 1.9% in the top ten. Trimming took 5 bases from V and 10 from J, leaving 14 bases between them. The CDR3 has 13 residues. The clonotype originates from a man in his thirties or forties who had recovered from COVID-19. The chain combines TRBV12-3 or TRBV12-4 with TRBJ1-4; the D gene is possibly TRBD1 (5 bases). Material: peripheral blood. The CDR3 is CASSVGPGGKLFF. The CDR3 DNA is TGTGCCAGCAGTGTGGGACCGGGGGGAAAACTGTTTTTT.